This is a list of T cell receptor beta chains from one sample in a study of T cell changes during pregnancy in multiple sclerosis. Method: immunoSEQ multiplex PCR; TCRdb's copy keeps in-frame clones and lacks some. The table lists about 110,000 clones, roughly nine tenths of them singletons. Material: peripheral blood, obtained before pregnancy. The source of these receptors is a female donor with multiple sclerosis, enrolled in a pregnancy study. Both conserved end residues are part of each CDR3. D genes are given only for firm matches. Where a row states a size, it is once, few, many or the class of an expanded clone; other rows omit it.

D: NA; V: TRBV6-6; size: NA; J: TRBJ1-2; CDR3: CASTRGDNNYGYTF; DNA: TGTGCCAGCACACGGGGTGACAACAACTATGGCTACACCTTC
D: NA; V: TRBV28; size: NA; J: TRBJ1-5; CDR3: CASSPRRSNQPQHF; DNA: TGTGCCAGCAGTCCCCGGAGAAGCAATCAGCCCCAGCATTTT
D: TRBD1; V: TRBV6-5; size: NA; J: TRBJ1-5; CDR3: CASSYKGGWNQPQHF; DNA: TGTGCCAGCAGTTACAAAGGGGGCTGGAATCAGCCCCAGCATTTT
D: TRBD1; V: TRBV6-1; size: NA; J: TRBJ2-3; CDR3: CASSARQGHTDTQYF; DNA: TGTGCCAGCAGTGCTCGACAGGGGCACACAGATACGCAGTATTTT
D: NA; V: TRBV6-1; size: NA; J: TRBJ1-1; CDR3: CASSRFPEMNTEAFF; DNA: TGTGCCAGCAGTCGTTTTCCGGAGATGAACACTGAAGCTTTCTTT
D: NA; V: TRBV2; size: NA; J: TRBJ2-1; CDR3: CASSDQGLYEQFF; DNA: TGTGCCAGCAGTGACCAGGGTCTCTATGAGCAGTTCTTC
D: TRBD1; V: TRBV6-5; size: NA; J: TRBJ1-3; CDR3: CASSRDRGSTIYF; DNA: TGTGCCAGCAGCCGGGACAGGGGGAGCACCATATATTTT
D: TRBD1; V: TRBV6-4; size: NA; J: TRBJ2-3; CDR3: CASSPWGQGSTDTQYF; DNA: TGTGCCAGCAGCCCTTGGGGACAGGGGAGCACAGATACGCAGTATTTT
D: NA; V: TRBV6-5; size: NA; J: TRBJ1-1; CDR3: CASSRQMNTEAFF; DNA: TGTGCCAGCAGTAGACAGATGAACACTGAAGCTTTCTTT
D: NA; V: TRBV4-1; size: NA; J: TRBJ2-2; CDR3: CASSQEVGAGTGELFF; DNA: TGCGCCAGCAGCCAAGAGGTGGGGGCAGGCACCGGGGAGCTGTTTTTT
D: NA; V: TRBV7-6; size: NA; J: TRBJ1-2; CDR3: CASSLEGGDGYTF; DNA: TGTGCCAGCAGCTTAGAAGGGGGGGATGGCTACACCTTC
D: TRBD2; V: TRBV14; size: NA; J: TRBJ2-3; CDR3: CASSQDLISSGRLRDTQYF; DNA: TGTGCCAGCAGCCAGGACTTAATCTCTAGCGGGAGATTGAGGGATACGCAGTATTTT
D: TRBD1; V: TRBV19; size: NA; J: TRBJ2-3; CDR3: CASSSPDRSLDTQYF; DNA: TGTGCCAGTAGTTCCCCGGACAGGTCTTTGGATACGCAGTATTTT
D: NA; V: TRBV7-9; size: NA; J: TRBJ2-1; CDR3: CASSLIQRSSYNEQFF; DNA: TGTGCCAGCAGCTTAATACAGCGGTCCTCCTACAATGAGCAGTTCTTC
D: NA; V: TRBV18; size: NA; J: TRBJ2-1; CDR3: CASSPGPSSYNEQFF; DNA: TGTGCCAGCTCACCCGGTCCAAGCTCCTACAATGAGCAGTTCTTC
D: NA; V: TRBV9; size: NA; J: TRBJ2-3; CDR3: CASSITGYTQYF; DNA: TGTGCCAGCAGCATTACCGGGTATACGCAGTATTTT
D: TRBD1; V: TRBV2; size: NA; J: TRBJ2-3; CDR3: CATLGQVTDTQYF; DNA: TGTGCCACTCTAGGACAGGTCACAGATACGCAGTATTTT
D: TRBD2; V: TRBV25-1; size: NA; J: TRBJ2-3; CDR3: CASSLAGTSLGTQYF; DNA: TGTGCCAGCAGTCTTGCCGGGACTAGCCTTGGTACGCAGTATTTT
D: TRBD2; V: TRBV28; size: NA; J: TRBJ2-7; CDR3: CASSLLAGVQYF; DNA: TGTGCCAGCAGTTTACTAGCGGGAGTGCAGTACTTC
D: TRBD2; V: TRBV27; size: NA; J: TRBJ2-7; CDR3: CASSLMGGNSHEQYF; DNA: TGTGCCAGCAGTTTAATGGGGGGGAATTCCCACGAGCAGTACTTC
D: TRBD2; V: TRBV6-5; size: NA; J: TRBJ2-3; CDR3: CASSYSGADTQYF; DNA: TGTGCCAGCAGTTACAGCGGGGCAGATACGCAGTATTTT
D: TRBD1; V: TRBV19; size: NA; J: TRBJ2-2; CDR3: CASAGTAYTGELFF; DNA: TGTGCCAGTGCCGGGACAGCCTACACCGGGGAGCTGTTTTTT
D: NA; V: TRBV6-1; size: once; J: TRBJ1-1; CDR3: CALSAGSRGNTEAFF; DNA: TGTGCCCTAAGCGCAGGCAGCAGGGGGAACACTGAAGCTTTCTTT
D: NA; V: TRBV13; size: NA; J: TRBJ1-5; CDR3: CASSLGGVGNQPQHF; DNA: TGTGCCAGCAGCTTAGGCGGGGTGGGCAATCAGCCCCAGCATTTT
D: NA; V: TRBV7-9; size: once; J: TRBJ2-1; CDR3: CASSSTSSPNNEQFF; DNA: TGTGCCAGCAGTTCCACTAGTTCCCCCAACAATGAGCAGTTCTTC
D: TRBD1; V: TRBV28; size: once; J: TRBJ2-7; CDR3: CASNRSPYSDRGESYEQYF; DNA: TGTGCCAGCAACCGGAGTCCCTACTCGGACAGGGGGGAGTCCTACGAGCAGTACTTC
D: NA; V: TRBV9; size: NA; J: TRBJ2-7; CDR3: CASSVEAGGSYEQYF; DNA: TGTGCCAGCAGCGTAGAAGCCGGCGGCTCCTACGAGCAGTACTTC
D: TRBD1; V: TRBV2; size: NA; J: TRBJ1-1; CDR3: CASKGQSNTEAFF; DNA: TGTGCCAGCAAGGGACAGTCAAACACTGAAGCTTTCTTT
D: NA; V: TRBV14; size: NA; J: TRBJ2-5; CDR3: CASSQDLRGATTQYF; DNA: TGTGCCAGCAGCCAAGATTTGCGGGGCGCCACGACCCAGTACTTC
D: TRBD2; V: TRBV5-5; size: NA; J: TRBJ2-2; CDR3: CASSQLAGGLRKDTGELFF; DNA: TGTGCCAGCAGCCAACTAGCGGGAGGCCTCAGGAAAGACACCGGGGAGCTGTTTTTT
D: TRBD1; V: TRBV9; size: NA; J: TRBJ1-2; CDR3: CASSAGQAARLSYTF; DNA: TGTGCCAGCAGCGCTGGACAGGCCGCTAGGTTGAGCTACACCTTC
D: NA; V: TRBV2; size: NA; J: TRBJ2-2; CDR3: CAKSSASASGELFF; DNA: TGTGCCAAATCTTCGGCTAGCGCTAGCGGGGAGCTGTTTTTT
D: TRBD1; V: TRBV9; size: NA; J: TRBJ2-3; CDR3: CASSNRDRGRTDTQYF; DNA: TGTGCCAGCAGCAACCGGGACAGGGGGCGCACAGATACGCAGTATTTT
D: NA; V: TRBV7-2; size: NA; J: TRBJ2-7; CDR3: CASSLGRGGRAQYF; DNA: TGTGCCAGCAGCTTAGGAAGGGGGGGGCGGGCTCAGTACTTC
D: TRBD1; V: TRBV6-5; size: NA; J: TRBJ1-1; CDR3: CASIKDRGRTEAFF; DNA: TGTGCCAGCATCAAGGACAGGGGCCGAACTGAAGCTTTCTTT
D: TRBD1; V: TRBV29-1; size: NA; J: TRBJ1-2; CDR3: CSVKTGDYGYTF; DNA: TGCAGCGTAAAGACAGGGGACTATGGCTACACCTTC
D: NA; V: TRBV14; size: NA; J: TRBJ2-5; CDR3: CASSPWRGGGQETQYF; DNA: TGTGCCAGCAGCCCCTGGAGAGGGGGGGGGCAAGAGACCCAGTACTTC
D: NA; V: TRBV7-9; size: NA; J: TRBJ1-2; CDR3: CASSSEGSYGYTF; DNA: TGTGCCAGCAGCTCGGAGGGTAGCTATGGCTACACCTTC
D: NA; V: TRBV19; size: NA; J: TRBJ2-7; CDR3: CASSMSGSGYGQYF; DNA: TGTGCCAGTAGTATGTCAGGGTCAGGCTACGGGCAGTACTTC
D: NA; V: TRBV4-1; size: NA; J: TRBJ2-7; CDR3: CASSQVTGSHEQYF; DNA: TGCGCCAGCAGCCAAGTAACAGGGAGTCACGAGCAGTACTTC
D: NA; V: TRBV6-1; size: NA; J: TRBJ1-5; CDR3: CASSESGRNQPQHF; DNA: TGTGCCAGCAGTGAATCGGGTCGCAATCAGCCCCAGCATTTT
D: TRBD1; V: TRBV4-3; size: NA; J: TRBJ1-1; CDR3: CASSQIQGPNTEAFF; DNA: TGCGCCAGCAGCCAGATACAGGGGCCCAACACTGAAGCTTTCTTT
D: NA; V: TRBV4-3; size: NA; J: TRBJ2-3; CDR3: CASSQDGQGIRDTQYF; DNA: TGCGCCAGCAGCCAAGACGGTCAGGGGATAAGAGATACGCAGTATTTT
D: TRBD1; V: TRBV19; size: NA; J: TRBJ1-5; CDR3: CASSGVTGTGVFNQPQHF; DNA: TGTGCCAGTAGTGGGGTCACCGGGACAGGGGTTTTCAATCAGCCCCAGCATTTT
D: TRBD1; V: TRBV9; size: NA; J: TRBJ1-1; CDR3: CASSHLGQGSAEAFF; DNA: TGTGCCAGCAGCCATTTAGGACAGGGAAGCGCTGAAGCTTTCTTT
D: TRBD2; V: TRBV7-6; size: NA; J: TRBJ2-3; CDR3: CASSITSGGSADTQYF; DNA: TGTGCCAGCAGCATCACTAGCGGGGGGTCGGCAGATACGCAGTATTTT
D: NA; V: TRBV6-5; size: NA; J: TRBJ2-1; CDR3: CASSRESYNEQFF; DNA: TGTGCCAGCAGCCGCGAATCCTACAATGAGCAGTTCTTC
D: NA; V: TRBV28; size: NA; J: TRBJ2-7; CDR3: CASSLAGSSYEQYF; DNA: TGTGCCAGCAGTTTAGCGGGAAGCTCCTACGAGCAGTACTTC
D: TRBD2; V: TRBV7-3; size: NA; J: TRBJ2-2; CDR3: CASSLIGLAGTGELFF; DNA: TGTGCCAGCAGCTTAATAGGACTAGCCGGTACCGGGGAGCTGTTTTTT
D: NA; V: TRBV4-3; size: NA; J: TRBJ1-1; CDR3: CASSLQGASNTEAFF; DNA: TGCGCCAGCAGCCTTCAAGGGGCATCGAACACTGAAGCTTTCTTT
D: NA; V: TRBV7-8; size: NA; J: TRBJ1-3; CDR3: CASSLPGAGNTIYF; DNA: TGTGCCAGCAGCTTGCCCGGGGCTGGAAACACCATATATTTT
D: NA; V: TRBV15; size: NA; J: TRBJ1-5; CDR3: CATKPGGNQPQHF; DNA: TGTGCCACCAAACCAGGTGGCAATCAGCCCCAGCATTTT
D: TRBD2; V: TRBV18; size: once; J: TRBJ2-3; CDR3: CASSPPSGASTDTQYF; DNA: TGTGCCAGCTCACCACCTAGCGGGGCCTCCACAGATACGCAGTATTTT
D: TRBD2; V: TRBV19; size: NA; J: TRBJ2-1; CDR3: CASSVTGGEQFF; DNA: TGTGCCAGTAGTGTGACGGGAGGGGAGCAGTTCTTC
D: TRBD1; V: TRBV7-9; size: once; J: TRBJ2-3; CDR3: CASSGTGGIMDTQYF; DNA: TGTGCCAGCAGCGGAACAGGGGGCATAATGGATACGCAGTATTTT